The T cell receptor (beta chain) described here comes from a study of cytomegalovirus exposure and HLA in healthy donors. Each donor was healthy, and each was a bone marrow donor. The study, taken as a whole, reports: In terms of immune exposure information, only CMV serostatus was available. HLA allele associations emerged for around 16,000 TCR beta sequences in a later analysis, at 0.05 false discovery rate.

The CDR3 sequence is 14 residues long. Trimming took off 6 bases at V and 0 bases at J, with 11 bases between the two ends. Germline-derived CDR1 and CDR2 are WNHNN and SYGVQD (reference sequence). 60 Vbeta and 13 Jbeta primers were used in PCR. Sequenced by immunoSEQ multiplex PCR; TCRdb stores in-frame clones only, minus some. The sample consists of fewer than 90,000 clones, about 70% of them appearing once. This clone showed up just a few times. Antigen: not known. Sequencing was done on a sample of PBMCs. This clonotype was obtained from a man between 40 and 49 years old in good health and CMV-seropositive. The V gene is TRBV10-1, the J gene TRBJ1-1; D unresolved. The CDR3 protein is CASRQGVLNTEAFF. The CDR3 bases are TGCGCCAGCAGGCAAGGAGTCCTGAACACTGAAGCTTTCTTT.